Listed below are T cell receptor beta chains from one sample, sequenced in a study of blood T cells in healthy people across ages. TCRdb passed the 5' RACE reads through MiXCR, listing each CDR3 protein once. The sample holds 600,000 or so distinct CDR3 sequences; about 30% are singletons and the top ten take around a sixth. The specimen was blood. Every receptor here comes from a woman aged 80 or over in good health. The CDR3 runs from the conserved cysteine through the conserved F or W. Fields, in order: V gene, D gene, clone size, J gene, CDR3 DNA, CDR3 protein. The D gene is left open where the match is weak. Clone sizes are given selectively: once, few, many, or a class where the clone is expanded.

>TRBV5-1|.|.|TRBJ2-6
TGCGCCAGCAGCGAGGGTCCGCCTGGGGCCAACGTCCTGACTTTC
CASSEGPPGANVLTF
>TRBV20-1|TRBD2|.|TRBJ2-7
TGCAGTGCTAGAGACTCCCGGCGACTAGCGGGGAACAATGAGCAGTACTTC
CSARDSRRLAGNNEQYF
>TRBV11-3|.|many|TRBJ1-5
TGTGCCAGCGGCTTAAAGACTCCCGGGACCCCCCCTGGGAGCAATCAGCCCCAGCATTTT
CASGLKTPGTPPGSNQPQHF
>TRBV7-2|.|many|TRBJ1-1
TGTGCCAGCACCACTTTTTGGGGAGGGACTGAAGCTTTCTTT
CASTTFWGGTEAFF
>TRBV12-3/TRBV12-4|TRBD1|many|TRBJ2-1
TGTGCCAGCAGTCCCGGGACAGGGGCCCAGGGTGAGCAGTTCTTC
CASSPGTGAQGEQFF
>TRBV6-4|TRBD1|many|TRBJ1-4
TGTGCCAGCACCAAACAGGGGGCCCTAGTGAGGAAACTGTTTTTT
CASTKQGALVRKLFF
>TRBV29-1|.|once|TRBJ2-7
TGCAGCGTTGGGGAATCTCCTGGGGACGAGCAGTACTTC
CSVGESPGDEQYF
>TRBV20-1|TRBD1|once|TRBJ2-2
TGCAGTGCCACCCGACAGGGGGCGCCCACCGGGGAGCTGTTTTTT
CSATRQGAPTGELFF
>TRBV20-1|TRBD1|.|TRBJ1-4
TGCAGTGCCTCTGACAGGGCGAGGTCAAATGAAAAACTGTTTTTT
CSASDRARSNEKLFF
>TRBV4-1|.|once|TRBJ1-6
TGCGCCAGCAGCCATTCGGACGGGTCCTGGGCACCCCTCCACTTT
CASSHSDGSWAPLHF
>TRBV5-5|.|.|TRBJ2-2
TGTGCCAGCAGCCGGACCAACACCGGGGAGCTGTTTTTT
CASSRTNTGELFF
>TRBV6-2/TRBV6-3|.|.|TRBJ1-5
TGTGCCATCGCACGGGACAACGGCAATCAGCCCCAGCATTTT
CAIARDNGNQPQHF
>TRBV7-8|.|.|TRBJ1-5
TGTGCCGGCAGCCTTGGGGCCAATCAGCCCCAGCATTTT
CAGSLGANQPQHF
>TRBV5-1|.|many|TRBJ1-1
TGCGCCAGCAGCTTGGTAGAGGGTATGAACACTGAAGCTTTCTTT
CASSLVEGMNTEAFF
>TRBV7-6|TRBD2|few|TRBJ2-5
TGTGCCAGCAGCTTGGCTAGCGGGGTTAATAACGGTCGGGATGAGCAGTACTTC
CASSLASGVNNGRDEQYF
>TRBV10-3|TRBD2|many|TRBJ2-1
TGTGCCATCAGTCCCACCGGGGGGGCTGCCGGGGTTGAGCAGTTCTTC
CAISPTGGAAGVEQFF
>TRBV6-2/TRBV6-3|.|.|TRBJ2-7
TGTGCCAGCAGTTACTCGGTCAGGGGAGACTACGAGCAGTACTTC
CASSYSVRGDYEQYF
>TRBV3-1|TRBD2|.|TRBJ2-2
TGTGCCAGCAGCCATCAGGGCTCTAGCGGTGCCGGGGAGCTGTTTTTT
CASSHQGSSGAGELFF
>TRBV30|TRBD1|.|TRBJ1-1
TGTGCCTGGGGACAGGAGGACACTGAAGCTTTCTTT
CAWGQEDTEAFF
>TRBV29-1|TRBD2|many|TRBJ2-7
TGCAGCGTGGCGACTAGCGGGGAGGGAGAGCAGTACTTC
CSVATSGEGEQYF
>TRBV27|.|.|TRBJ2-7
TGTGCCAGCTCTGGACGGGCTGGCTACGAGCAGTACTTC
CASSGRAGYEQYF
>TRBV7-2|.|many|TRBJ1-2
TGTGCCAGCACCCTCCGAACTGGCTACACCTTC
CASTLRTGYTF
>TRBV14|.|few|TRBJ1-6
TGTGCCAGCAGCCAATCTCAGTTGACCAATTCACCCCTCCACTTT
CASSQSQLTNSPLHF
>TRBV19|.|.|TRBJ2-2
TGTGCCAGTAGTGTCTACAGGGAGATAACCGGGGAGCTGTTTTTT
CASSVYREITGELFF
>TRBV5-4|.|.|TRBJ2-3
TGTGCCAGCAGCTTGGATGTCGGGGCCAGCACAGATACGCAGTATTTT
CASSLDVGASTDTQYF
>TRBV5-1|.|many|TRBJ2-1
.
CASILDGTVGSEQFF
>TRBV19|.|.|TRBJ2-7
TGTGCCAGTAGTATATCTCGTCTGAACGAGCAGTACTTC
CASSISRLNEQYF
>TRBV20-1|TRBD1|many|TRBJ2-1
TGCAGTGCTAGAAGGGTATTGGACAGGGGGCGAATCCCATCTTTATTAAATGAGCAGTTCTTC
CSARRVLDRGRIPSLLNEQFF
>TRBV18|TRBD1|.|TRBJ1-1
TGTGCCAGCTCACCAGCCGGGACAGGGGTTGGAGCTTTCTTT
CASSPAGTGVGAFF
>TRBV30|.|.|TRBJ2-3
TGTGCCTGGCAGAAACTAGCGAGGGGGCGAACAGATATGCAGTATTTT
CAWQKLARGRTDMQYF
>TRBV5-5|.|.|TRBJ2-1
TGTGCCAGCAGCTTGGCCCTGAGCGGTAGGGAGCAGTTCTTC
CASSLALSGREQFF
>TRBV20-1|.|many|TRBJ1-1
TGCAGTGCTAGAGCGTTACCGATGAACACTGAAGCTTTCTTT
CSARALPMNTEAFF
>TRBV28|.|many|TRBJ2-4
TGTGCCAGCAGTTTAGCGGGGTTACGGAACATTCAGTACTTC
CASSLAGLRNIQYF
>TRBV6-5|.|.|TRBJ2-7
TGTGCCAGCAAGGTCGTCCAGTTCGCCTACGAGCAGTACTTC
CASKVVQFAYEQYF
>TRBV6-5|TRBD1|many|TRBJ1-1
TGTGCCAGCAGACGACAGGGGAACACTGAAGCTTTCTTT
CASRRQGNTEAFF
>TRBV6-5|.|few|TRBJ2-2
TGTGCCAGCATGCGGGAAACCGGGGAGCTGTTTTTT
CASMRETGELFF
>TRBV28|TRBD1|.|TRBJ1-1
TGTGCCAGCAGTTTGGCGGGGACAGGCCGAGAAGCTTTCTTT
CASSLAGTGREAFF
>TRBV5-1|.|.|TRBJ1-6
TGCGCCAGCAGCTTGGAGGCGGGAAATTCACCCCCCCACTTT
CASSLEAGNSPPHF
>TRBV6-1|TRBD2|many|TRBJ2-3
TGTGCCAGCAGCCCCGGGACTAGCGGGGGTAGCACAGATACGCAGTATTTT
CASSPGTSGGSTDTQYF
>TRBV18|TRBD1|few|TRBJ2-7
TGTGCCAGCTCAGAGGGACAGGGGCCTTACTCCTACGAGCAGTACTTC
CASSEGQGPYSYEQYF